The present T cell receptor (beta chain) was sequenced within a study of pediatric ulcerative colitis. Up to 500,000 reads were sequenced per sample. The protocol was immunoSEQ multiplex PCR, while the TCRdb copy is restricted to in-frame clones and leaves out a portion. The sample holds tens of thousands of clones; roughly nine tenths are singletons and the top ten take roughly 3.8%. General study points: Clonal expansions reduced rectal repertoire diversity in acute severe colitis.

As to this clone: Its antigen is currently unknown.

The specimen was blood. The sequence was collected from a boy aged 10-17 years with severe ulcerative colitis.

The CDR3 spells CASSSTGGGGGYTF. CDR3 sequence (DNA): TGTGCCAGCAGTTCTACAGGGGGAGGAGGTGGCTACACCTTC. The chain recombines TRBV28 with TRBJ1-2; 8 bases fit TRBD1. V lost 4 bases and J lost 7; bases outside the gene matches: 8. Germline-derived CDR1 and CDR2 are MDHEN and SYDVKM. The CDR3 is made up of 14 amino acids.